This entry features one T cell receptor beta chain sequence. Its antigen is unknown. One base away there is no much larger clone; base qualities are not given. TCRdb shows the sequencer as Illumina HiSeq 2000. Multiplex PCR amplification was used to build the TCR beta chain libraries. The amplified TCR beta chain products were analyzed by high-throughput sequencing. TCRdb passed the public sequencing reads through fastp at Q25 and MiXCR, retaining productive beta sequences. Entries that share a CDR3 protein sequence are merged under the most common genes and DNA. Within this sample are around 110,000 distinct CDR3 sequences, with around 30% of them counted one time only. The top ten clones comprise approximately 5.4% of the sample. The junction shows trimming of 2 bases on V and 14 bases on J, plus 15 bases between the germline ends. The CDR3 sequence holds 13 residues, the cysteine and phenylalanine included. Solely the CDR3 DNA is kept, with 39 bases framed from the first base. For CDR1 and CDR2, the germline V gene lists MGHDK and SYGVNS.

The data derive from a study of breast tumors, draining lymph nodes, adjacent tissues (dated by TCRdb to the mid-2010s). As for the study more broadly: The study compared TCR beta repertoires across tumor, adjacent nontumor tissue and axillary lymph nodes from breast cancer patients. The study was designed to assess the relationships and possible T-cell exchange between tumor, surrounding tissue and draining lymph node repertoires in human breast cancer.

The lymph node samples were taken from the axillary draining lymph nodes of breast cancer patients. The study at large found these results: The data were judged consistent with most tumor T cells deriving from the lymph node and then expanding within tumor tissue. T-cell repertoire diversity in tumors was found to be lower than in lymph nodes but higher than in nontumor tissue, and preferential V and J gene usage was observed. The similarity between tumor and nontumor tissue repertoires was significantly greater in luminal-like breast cancer than in basal-like breast cancer. Rather than being directly demonstrated, the conclusion that tumor T cells originate in lymph nodes was presented as consistent with a hypothesis.

Sequencing input: axillary lymph node tissue. This receptor was identified in a female donor with breast cancer. Some clones in this sample may be carry-over from other donors' samples. Recombination linked TRBV25-1 to TRBJ1-4; the D gene identity is not certain. The CDR3 loop reads CASSEAGYLGLFF. The DNA sequence is given as TGTGCCAGCAGTGAAGCCGGTTACCTCGGGCTGTTTTTT.